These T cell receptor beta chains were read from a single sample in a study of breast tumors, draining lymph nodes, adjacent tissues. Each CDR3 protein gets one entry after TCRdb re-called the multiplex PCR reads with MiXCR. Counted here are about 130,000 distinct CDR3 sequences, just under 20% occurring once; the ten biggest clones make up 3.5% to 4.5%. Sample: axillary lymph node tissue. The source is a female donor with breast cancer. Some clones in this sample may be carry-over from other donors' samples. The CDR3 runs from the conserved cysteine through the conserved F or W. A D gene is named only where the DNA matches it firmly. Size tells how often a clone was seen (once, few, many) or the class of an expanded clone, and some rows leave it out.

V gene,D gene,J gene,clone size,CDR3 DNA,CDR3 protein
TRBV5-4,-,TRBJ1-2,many,TGTGCCAGCAGCTTGGTGGCGACACCAAACTATGGCTACACCTTC,CASSLVATPNYGYTF
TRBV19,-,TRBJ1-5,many,TGTGCCAGTAGTATAATCGGGGTGAATCAGCCCCAGCATTTT,CASSIIGVNQPQHF
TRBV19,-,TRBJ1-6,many,TGTGCCAGTAGTATAGGACAGACTAATTCACCCCTCCACTTT,CASSIGQTNSPLHF
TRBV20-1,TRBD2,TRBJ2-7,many,TGCAGTGCTAGTCATGGACTAGCGGGGATATACGAGCAGTACTTC,CSASHGLAGIYEQYF
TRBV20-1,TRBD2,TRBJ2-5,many,TGCAGTGCTAGAGAGGGGCGGGGGGAGTACCAAGAGACCCAGTACTTC,CSAREGRGEYQETQYF
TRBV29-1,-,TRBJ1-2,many,TGCAGCGTTGAAAGGACAAACTATGGCTACACCTTC,CSVERTNYGYTF
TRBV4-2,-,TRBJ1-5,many,TGTGCCAGCAGCCAAGAGGGGGATTTAAATCAGCCCCAGCATTTT,CASSQEGDLNQPQHF
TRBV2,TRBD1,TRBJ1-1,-,TGTGCCAGCAGTTTCCAGGGGGCGGTCACTGAAGCTTTCTTT,CASSFQGAVTEAFF
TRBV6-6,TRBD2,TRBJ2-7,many,TGTGCCAGCAGTTACCGGCGGGGGAACTCCTACGAGCAGTACTTC,CASSYRRGNSYEQYF
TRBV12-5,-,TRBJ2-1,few,TGTGCTAGTGCTCTTGACCACTCCTACAATGAGCAGTTCTTC,CASALDHSYNEQFF
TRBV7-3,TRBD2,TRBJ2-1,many,TGTGCCAGCAGCTACGGCGGGGGCTCCTACAATGAGCAGTTCTTC,CASSYGGGSYNEQFF
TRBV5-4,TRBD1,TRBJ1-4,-,TGTGCCAGCAGCCGGGTAGGGGGCTCCGACGGTGAAAAACTGTTTTTT,CASSRVGGSDGEKLFF
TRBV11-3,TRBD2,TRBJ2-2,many,TGTGCCAGCAGCTTAGAGGGAGGGACGACCGGGGAGCTGTTTTTT,CASSLEGGTTGELFF
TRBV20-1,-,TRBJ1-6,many,TGCAGTGCTCTACCGGGACATAGTGTGTCCCTCCACTTT,CSALPGHSVSLHF
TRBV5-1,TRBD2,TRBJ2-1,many,TGCGCCAGCTCCGCGGGGAGGGTAGGAAACAATGAGCAGTTCTTC,CASSAGRVGNNEQFF
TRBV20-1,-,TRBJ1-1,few,TGCAGTGCTAGAGATATAATGAACACTGAAGCTTTCTTT,CSARDIMNTEAFF
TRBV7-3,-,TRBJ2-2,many,TGTGCCAGCAGCCCCATAGGCTCCGATAACACCGGGGAGCTGTTTTTT,CASSPIGSDNTGELFF
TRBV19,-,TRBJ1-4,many,TGTGCCAGTAGTATAACGAACCCCGAAAAACTGTTTTTT,CASSITNPEKLFF
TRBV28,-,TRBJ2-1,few,TGTGCCAGCAGTAAGATGGTGAATGAGCAGTTCTTC,CASSKMVNEQFF
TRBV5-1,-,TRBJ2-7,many,TGCGCCAGCAGCTTTACAGCCTACGAGCAGTACTTC,CASSFTAYEQYF
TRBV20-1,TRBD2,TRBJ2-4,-,TGCAGTGCTAGGCGGGGGGGACTGTCAGCCAAAAACATTCAGTACTTC,CSARRGGLSAKNIQYF
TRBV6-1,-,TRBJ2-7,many,TGTGCCAGCAGTGGGCCACGGGAGCAGTACTTC,CASSGPREQYF
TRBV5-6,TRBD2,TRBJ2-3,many,TGTGCCAGCAGTGGTCAGCGGGGGGGCCGGGCAGATACGCAGTATTTT,CASSGQRGGRADTQYF
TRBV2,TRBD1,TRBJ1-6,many,TGTGCCAGCAGTCTTCAACAGGGGGCTTTGTCACCCCTCCACTTT,CASSLQQGALSPLHF
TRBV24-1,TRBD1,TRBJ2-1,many,TGTGCCACCAGTGATCCGACAGGGGGCAAGGATGAGCAGTTCTTC,CATSDPTGGKDEQFF
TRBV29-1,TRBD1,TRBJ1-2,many,TGCAGCGTTGAGGGGACAGGGGCCTCTAACTATGGCTACACCTTC,CSVEGTGASNYGYTF
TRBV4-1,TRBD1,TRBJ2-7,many,TGCGCCAGCAGCCAATACAGGGGGAACGAGCAGTACTTC,CASSQYRGNEQYF
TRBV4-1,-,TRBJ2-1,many,TGCGCCAGCAGCCAAGGGTTAGTAAAAAACTACAATGAGCAGTTCTTC,CASSQGLVKNYNEQFF
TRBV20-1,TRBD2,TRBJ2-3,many,TGCAGTGTCCTAGCGGGAGTCGGGACAGATACGCAGTATTTT,CSVLAGVGTDTQYF
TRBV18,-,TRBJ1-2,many,TGTGCCAGCTCACCACAACGAAATAACTATGGCTACACCTTC,CASSPQRNNYGYTF
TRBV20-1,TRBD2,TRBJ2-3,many,TGCAGTGCCCGACTAGCGGGAATAGATACGCAGTATTTT,CSARLAGIDTQYF
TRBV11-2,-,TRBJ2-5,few,TGTGCCAGCAGCTTAGCGGGGACCCAGTACTTC,CASSLAGTQYF
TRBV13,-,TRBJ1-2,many,TGTGCCAGCAGTCCTTCCCAGGGGAACTATGGCTACACCTTC,CASSPSQGNYGYTF
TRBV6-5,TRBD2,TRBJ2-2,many,TGTGCCAGCAGTTACTCGGTAGCGGGAGGCGGCGGGGGCACCGGGGAGCTGTTTTTT,CASSYSVAGGGGGTGELFF
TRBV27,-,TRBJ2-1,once,TGTGCCAGCAGTTCGGTTGCGGACTCCTACAATGAGCAGTTCTTC,CASSSVADSYNEQFF
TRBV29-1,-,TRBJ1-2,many,TGCAGCGTTGAAGCTGTTGAGGATGGCTACACCTTC,CSVEAVEDGYTF
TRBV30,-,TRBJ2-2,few,TGTGCCTGGAGGACTAATACCGGGGAGCTGTTTTTT,CAWRTNTGELFF
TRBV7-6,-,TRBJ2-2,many,TGTGCCAGCAGCCACTCCTCTATTAACACCGGGGAGCTGTTTTTT,CASSHSSINTGELFF
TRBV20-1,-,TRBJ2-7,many,TGCAGTGCAACCGGGCTAGGGGTTTACGAGCAGTACTTC,CSATGLGVYEQYF
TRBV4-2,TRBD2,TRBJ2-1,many,TGTGCCAGCACCGTTGTAGCGGGAGAGTCCTACAATGAGCAGTTCTTC,CASTVVAGESYNEQFF
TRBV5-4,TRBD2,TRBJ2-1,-,TGTGCCAGCAGCTCGGGACTACACAATGAGCAGTTCTTC,CASSSGLHNEQFF
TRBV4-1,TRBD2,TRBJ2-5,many,TGCGCCAGCAGCCCTCGGGAGGACCAAGAGACCCAGTACTTC,CASSPREDQETQYF
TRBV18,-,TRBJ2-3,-,TGTGCCAGCTCACCCAACCCTAGCACAGATACGCAGTATTTT,CASSPNPSTDTQYF
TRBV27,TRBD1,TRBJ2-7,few,TGTGCCAGCAGTTTTCAGGGACAGGGGAGCGAGCAGTACTTC,CASSFQGQGSEQYF
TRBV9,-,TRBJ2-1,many,TGTGCCAGCAGCGGGTATTGGGGGGCGAACAATGAGCAGTTCTTC,CASSGYWGANNEQFF
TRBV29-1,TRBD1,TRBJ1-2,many,TGCAGCGTTGGCCAACAGGGGGGCTATGGCTACACCTTC,CSVGQQGGYGYTF
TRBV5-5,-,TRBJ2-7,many,TGTGCCAGCAGCTTGGATCAGGGGTTGGGGGAGCAGTACTTC,CASSLDQGLGEQYF
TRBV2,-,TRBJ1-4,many,TGTGCCAGAAGTGCAACTAATGAAAAACTGTTTTTT,CARSATNEKLFF
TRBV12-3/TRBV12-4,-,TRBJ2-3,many,TGTGCCAGCAGTTTACGGATAGGGGTAGATACGCAGTATTTT,CASSLRIGVDTQYF
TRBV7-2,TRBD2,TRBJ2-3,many,TGTGCCAGCAGCTTAGCAAGCGGGGCAGATACGCAGTATTTT,CASSLASGADTQYF
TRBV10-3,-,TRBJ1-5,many,TGTGCCACCAGGAGGCGGGAAGACCAGCCCCAGCATTTT,CATRRREDQPQHF
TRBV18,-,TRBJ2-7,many,TGTGCCAGCTCACCCTCTGGGGGCGAGCAGTACTTC,CASSPSGGEQYF
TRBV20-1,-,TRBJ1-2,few,TGCAGTGCTGGGGGGGTGGGATATGGCTACACCTTC,CSAGGVGYGYTF
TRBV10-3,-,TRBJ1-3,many,TGTGCCATCAGCATGGCTGGAAACACCATATATTTT,CAISMAGNTIYF
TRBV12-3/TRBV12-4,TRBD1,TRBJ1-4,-,TGTGCCAGCAGTTATTCCAGGACAGGGCGGGGTGAAAAACTGTTTTTT,CASSYSRTGRGEKLFF
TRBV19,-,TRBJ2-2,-,TGTGTCAGTAGTATGAACAGCGGAGAGCCCCTCACCGGGGAGCCGTTTTTT,CVSSMNSGEPLTGEPFF
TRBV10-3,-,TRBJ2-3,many,TGTGCCATCAGTGACTCCATGGACAATACAGATACGCAGTATTTT,CAISDSMDNTDTQYF
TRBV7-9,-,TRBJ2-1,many,TGTGCCAGCATCCCAGAGGGGGGTCTGGATGAGCAGTTCTTC,CASIPEGGLDEQFF
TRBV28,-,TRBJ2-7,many,TGTGCCAGCAGTCCCACCGGGAGACCCTACGAGCAGTACTTC,CASSPTGRPYEQYF
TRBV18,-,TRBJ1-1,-,TGTGCCAGCTCAGAAGACAGACTCAACACTGAAGCTTTCTTT,CASSEDRLNTEAFF